These 13 T cell receptor beta chains came from one sample sequenced in a study of graft-versus-host responses after intestinal transplantation. Only in-frame clones appear in the TCRdb table, and some are missing; sequencing was by immunoSEQ multiplex PCR. The table lists over 70,000 clones, 90% of them singletons. The antigens of these receptors remain unknown. Sequenced material: unstimulated CD8+ T cells sorted from spleen or lymph node cells, taken before transplant. The receptor source for this set is a human donor who was the organ donor for an intestinal transplant.

This chain connects TRBV29-1 to TRBJ2-5; D is uncertain. Trimming took 8 bases from V and 2 from J, leaving 9 bases between them. The germline gives CDR1 SQVTM, CDR2 ANQGSEA. This CDR3 region has 11 residues. CDR3 sequence: CSHQDQETQYF. In DNA form, the CDR3 reads TGCAGCCATCAGGATCAAGAGACCCAGTACTTC.

The chain is built from TRBV28 and TRBJ2-7; 7 bases are a match to TRBD2. The CDR3 runs to 13 residues. Trimming cost V 4 bases and J 4 bases; bases outside gene matches: 4. CDR1 is MDHEN, CDR2 SYDVKM, per germline. CDR3 protein: CASSWGLPYEQYV. CDR3 DNA: TGTGCCAGCAGTTGGGGACTACCGTACGAGCAGTACGTC.

This clone was observed a few times. Relative to the germline gene, one junction end is altered; a read error may explain this. The rearrangement uses TRBV19 and TRBJ1-4, with 8 bases that match TRBD1. This CDR3 spans 11 amino acids. The germline CDR1 and CDR2 sequences are LNHDA and SQIVND (reference sequence). The chain's CDR3 is CASSSRTGLCF. The CDR3 region has the DNA TGTGCCAGTAGTTCCCGGACAGGGCTCTGTTTT.

The V call is TRBV27, the J call TRBJ1-2; D ambiguous. The CDR3 is made up of 13 amino acids. CDR1 and CDR2 (germline): MNHEY, SMNVEV (reference sequence). Trimming pared 5 bases from V and 4 bases from J, leaving 11 bases between. For the CDR3, the DNA is TGTGCCAGCAGTCCGACTTCTCCCTATGGCTACACCTTC. It translates to CASSPTSPYGYTF.

The chain joins TRBV4-3 to TRBJ2-3; 7 bases are shared with TRBD2. The CDR3 is made up of 14 amino acids. J lost 6 bases, V lost 4 bases, and 7 bases had no gene match. CDR1 is LGHNA and CDR2 is YSLEER in the germline V gene. The CDR3: CASSRERGTDTQYF. The CDR3 region has the DNA TGCGCCAGCAGCCGCGAGCGGGGTACGGATACGCAGTATTTT.

V and J are TRBV27 and TRBJ2-1; the match to TRBD1 covers 8 bases. Germline V gives CDR1 MNHEY, CDR2 SMNVEV (reference sequence). The CDR3 has 15 amino acids. The V and J ends lost 5 bases and 2 bases, in that order; junction bases with no gene match: 5. The CDR3: CASSPGTGAYNEQFF. CDR3 sequence (DNA): TGTGCCAGCAGTCCCGGGACAGGCGCCTACAATGAGCAGTTCTTC.

The V gene is TRBV25-1, the J gene TRBJ2-5, with D perhaps matching TRBD2 (5 bases). This CDR3 has 15 residues. Trimming left V 8 bases short and J 5 bases short, with 21 bases between. The germline V gene encodes CDR1 MGHDK and CDR2 SYGVNS. As DNA, the CDR3 is TGTGCCAGCTCCCCCGCGGGCCTCCCCTTTGAGACCCAGTACTTC. Translation gives CASSPAGLPFETQYF.

The V gene is TRBV6-1, the J gene TRBJ1-5, with 7 bases matching TRBD1. The V segment lost 6 bases and the J segment 6 bases; nucleotides outside the gene matches: 11. The CDR3 has 15 residues. Germline V gene lookup returns CDR1 MNHNS and CDR2 SASEGT. CDR3 nucleotide sequence: TGTGCCAGCAGAAGCGACAGGGTGCGGACTCAGCCCCAGCATTTT. Amino acids: CASRSDRVRTQPQHF.

The CDR3 protein is CASSGGTGRAGGYTF. In nucleotides, the CDR3 is TGTGCCAGCAGCGGCGGGACAGGGCGCGCGGGTGGCTACACCTTC. This chain uses TRBV5-6 with TRBJ1-2, with 9 positions matching TRBD1. CDR1 is SGHDT and CDR2 is YYEEEE in the germline V gene. This CDR3 contains 15 residues. The V gene end was trimmed by 4 bases and the J gene end by 7 bases; junction bases not matched to a gene: 11.

The CDR3 region is CASSLGGPMNTEAFF. The DNA of the CDR3 is TGTGCCAGCAGCTTAGGGGGCCCGATGAACACTGAAGCTTTCTTT. V gene TRBV7-3 combines with J gene TRBJ1-1; D might be TRBD1 (6 bases). The germline V and J ends were trimmed by 2 bases and 0 bases, with 10 bases remaining between them. The CDR3 length is 15 residues. Germline values: CDR1 SGHTA, CDR2 FQGTGA.

This clone was seen a single time. V usage is TRBV9 and J usage is TRBJ2-3; the match to TRBD2 covers 9 bases. The CDR3 sequence is 17 residues long. Trimming removed 0 bases from V and 2 bases from J; junction bases left unmatched: 7. Germline V gives CDR1 SGDLS, CDR2 YYNGEE. The CDR3 region is CASSVDGLAGLTDTQYF. DNA for the CDR3: TGTGCCAGCAGCGTAGATGGGCTAGCGGGGCTCACAGATACGCAGTATTTT.

Here the CDR3 reads CASGIAGTYNEQFF. In nucleotides, the CDR3 is TGTGCCAGCGGCATAGCGGGGACCTACAATGAGCAGTTCTTC. J is TRBJ2-1 and V is TRBV6-1, with 8 bases aligning to TRBD2. Trimming took 8 bases from V and 2 from J; bases not matched to a gene: 5. CDR3 length: 14 amino acids. The V gene's germline CDR1 is MNHNS and CDR2 SASEGT.

The chain joins TRBV27 to TRBJ2-2; D is possibly TRBD2 (5 bases). Germline assignment: CDR1 MNHEY and CDR2 SMNVEV (reference sequence). The length of the CDR3 is 16 residues. V gave up 2 bases and J gave up 3 bases, with 13 bases separating them. Written as DNA, the CDR3 is TGTGCCAGCAGTTTAACTAGTCCCCCGGACACCGGGGAGCTGTTTTTT. Amino acids: CASSLTSPPDTGELFF.